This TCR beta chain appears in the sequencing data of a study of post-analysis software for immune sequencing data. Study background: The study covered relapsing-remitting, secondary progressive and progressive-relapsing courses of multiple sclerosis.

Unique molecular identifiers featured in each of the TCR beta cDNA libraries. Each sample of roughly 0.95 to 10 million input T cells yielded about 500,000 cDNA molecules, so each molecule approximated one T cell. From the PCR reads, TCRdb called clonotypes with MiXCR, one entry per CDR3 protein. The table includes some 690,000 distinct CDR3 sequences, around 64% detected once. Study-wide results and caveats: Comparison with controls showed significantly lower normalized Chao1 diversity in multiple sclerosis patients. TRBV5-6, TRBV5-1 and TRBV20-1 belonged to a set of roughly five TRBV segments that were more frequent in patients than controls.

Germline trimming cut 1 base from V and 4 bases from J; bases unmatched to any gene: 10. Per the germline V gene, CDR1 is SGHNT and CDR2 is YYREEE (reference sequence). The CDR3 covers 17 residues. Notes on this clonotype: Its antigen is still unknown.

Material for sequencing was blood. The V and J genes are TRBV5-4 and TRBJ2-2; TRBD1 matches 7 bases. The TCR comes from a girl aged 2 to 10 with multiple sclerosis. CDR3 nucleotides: TGTGCCAGCAGCTTGCTTAACAGGGGTGGGAGCACCGGGGAGCTGTTTTTT. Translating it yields CASSLLNRGGSTGELFF.